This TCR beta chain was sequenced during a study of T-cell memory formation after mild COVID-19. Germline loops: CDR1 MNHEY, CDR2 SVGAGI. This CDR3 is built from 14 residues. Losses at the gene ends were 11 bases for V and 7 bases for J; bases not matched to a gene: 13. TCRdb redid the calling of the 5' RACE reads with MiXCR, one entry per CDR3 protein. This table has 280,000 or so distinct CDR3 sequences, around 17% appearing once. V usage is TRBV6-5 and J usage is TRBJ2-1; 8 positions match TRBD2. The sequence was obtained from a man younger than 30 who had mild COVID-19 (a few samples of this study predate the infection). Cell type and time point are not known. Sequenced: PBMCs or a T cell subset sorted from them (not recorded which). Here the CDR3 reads CAVDPGGAGNEQFF. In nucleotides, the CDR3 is TGTGCCGTGGACCCGGGGGGGGCGGGAAATGAGCAGTTCTTC.